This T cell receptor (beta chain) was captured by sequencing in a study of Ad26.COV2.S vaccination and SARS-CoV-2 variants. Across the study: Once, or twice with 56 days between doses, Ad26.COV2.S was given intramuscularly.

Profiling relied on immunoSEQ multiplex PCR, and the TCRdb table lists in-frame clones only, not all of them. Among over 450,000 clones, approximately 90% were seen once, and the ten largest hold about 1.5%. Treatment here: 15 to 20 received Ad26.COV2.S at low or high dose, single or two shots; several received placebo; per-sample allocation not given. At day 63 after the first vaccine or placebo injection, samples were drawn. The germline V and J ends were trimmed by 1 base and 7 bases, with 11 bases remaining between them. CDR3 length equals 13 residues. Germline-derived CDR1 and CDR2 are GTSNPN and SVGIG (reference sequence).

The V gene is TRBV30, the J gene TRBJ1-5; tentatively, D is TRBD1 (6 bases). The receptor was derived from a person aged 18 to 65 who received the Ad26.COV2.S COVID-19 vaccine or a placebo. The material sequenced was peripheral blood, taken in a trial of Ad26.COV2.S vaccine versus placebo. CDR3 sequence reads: CAWSGGLEQPQHF. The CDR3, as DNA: TGTGCCTGGAGTGGGGGGCTAGAGCAGCCCCAGCATTTT.